This section outlines one TCR beta chain sequence together with its context. These data are taken from a study of blood T cell repertoires in COVID-19. Profiling relied on immunoSEQ multiplex PCR, and the TCRdb table lists in-frame clones only, not all of them. The sample records some 38,000 clones, about 80% being singletons. CDR1 and CDR2 (germline): SQVTM, ANQGSEA. The CDR3 sequence is 14 residues long. Trimming took off 4 bases at V and 3 bases at J, with 15 bases between the two ends. J is TRBJ1-1 and V is TRBV29-1, with unresolved D. The sample consisted of peripheral blood. The receptor comes from a woman between 65 and 79 years old with acute or convalescent COVID-19. CDR3 region: CSVGRSRQHTEAFF. CDR3 nucleotides: TGCAGCGTTGGGCGATCCAGGCAGCACACTGAAGCTTTCTTT.